The TCR beta chain described here comes from a study of radiation and T cells in renal cell carcinoma. As for the study in general: Nephrectomy followed 15 Gy stereotactic body radiation by 4 weeks.

Profiled with immunoSEQ multiplex PCR; TCRdb holds only in-frame clones, not every one. The profile shows approximately 110,000 clones, roughly 80% of them singletons. The time point here: baseline pretreatment blood. Regarding treatment: 15 Gy SBRT to primary tumor, nephrectomy 4 weeks later. After SBRT, blood was collected at 2 and 4 weeks, plus baseline. The patient's renal cell carcinoma had clear cell pathology. General observations from the study: In blood, top tumor clones expanded by 2 weeks, shrinking by 4.

J lost 4 bases, V lost 6 bases, and 8 bases had no gene match. Germline V gene sequence: CDR1 ENHRY, CDR2 SYGVKD. This CDR3 has 14 residues. Details on this clone: Its antigen is unidentified.

This TCR was sampled from a woman aged 60 to 75 with renal cell carcinoma. The sample consisted of blood, taken from a patient whose treatment included radiotherapy and nephrectomy. V usage is TRBV10-3 and J usage is TRBJ1-1, with 7 bases identical to TRBD1. For the CDR3, the DNA is TGTGCCATCAGCGATAGGACAGGAATCACTGAAGCTTTCTTT. This gives the protein CAISDRTGITEAFF.